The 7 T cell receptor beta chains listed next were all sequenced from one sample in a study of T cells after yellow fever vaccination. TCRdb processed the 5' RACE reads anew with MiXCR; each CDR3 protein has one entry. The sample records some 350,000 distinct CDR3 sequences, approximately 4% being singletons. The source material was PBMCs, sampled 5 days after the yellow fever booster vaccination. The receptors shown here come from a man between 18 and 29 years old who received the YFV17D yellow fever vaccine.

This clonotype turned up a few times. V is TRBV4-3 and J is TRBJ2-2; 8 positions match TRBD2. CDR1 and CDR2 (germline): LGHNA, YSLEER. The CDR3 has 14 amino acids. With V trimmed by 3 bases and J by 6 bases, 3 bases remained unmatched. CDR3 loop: CASSHREGSGELFF. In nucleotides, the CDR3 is TGCGCCAGCAGCCACCGGGAGGGGTCCGGGGAGCTGTTTTTT.

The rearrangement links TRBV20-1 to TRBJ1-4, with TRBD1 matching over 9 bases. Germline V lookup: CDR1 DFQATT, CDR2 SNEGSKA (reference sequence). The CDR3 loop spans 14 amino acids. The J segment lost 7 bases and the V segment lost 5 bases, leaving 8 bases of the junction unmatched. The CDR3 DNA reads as TGCAGTGCTTATAACCGGGACAGGGTTGAAAAACTGTTTTTT. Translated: CSAYNRDRVEKLFF.

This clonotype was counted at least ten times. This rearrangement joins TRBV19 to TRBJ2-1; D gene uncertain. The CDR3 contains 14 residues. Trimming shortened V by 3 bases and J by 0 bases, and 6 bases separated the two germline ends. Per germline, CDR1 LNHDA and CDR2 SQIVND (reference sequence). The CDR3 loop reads CASSMSSSYNEQFF. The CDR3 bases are TGTGCCAGTAGTATGTCTAGCTCCTACAATGAGCAGTTCTTC.

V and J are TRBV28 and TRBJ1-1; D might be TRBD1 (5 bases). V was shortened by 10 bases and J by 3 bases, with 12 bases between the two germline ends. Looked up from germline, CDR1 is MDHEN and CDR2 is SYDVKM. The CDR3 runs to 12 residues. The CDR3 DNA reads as TGTGCCACCAAGGGACCTTACACTGAAGCTTTCTTT. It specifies CATKGPYTEAFF.

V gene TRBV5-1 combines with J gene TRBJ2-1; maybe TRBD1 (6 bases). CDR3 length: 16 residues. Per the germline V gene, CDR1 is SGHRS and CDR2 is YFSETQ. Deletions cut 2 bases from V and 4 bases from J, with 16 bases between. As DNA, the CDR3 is TGCGCCAGCAGCTTACAGGGAGAAAACGGATACAATGAGCAGTTCTTC. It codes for CASSLQGENGYNEQFF.

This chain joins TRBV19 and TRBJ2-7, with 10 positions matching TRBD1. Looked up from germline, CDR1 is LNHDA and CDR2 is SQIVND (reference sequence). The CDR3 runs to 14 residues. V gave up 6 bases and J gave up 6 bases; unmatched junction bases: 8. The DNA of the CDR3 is TGTGCCAGTAGGCCCCGGGACAGGGGATCCGAGCAGTACTTC. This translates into CASRPRDRGSEQYF. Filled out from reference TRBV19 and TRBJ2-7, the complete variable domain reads DGGITQSPKYLFRKEGQNVTLSCEQNLNHDAMYWYRQDPGQGLRLIYYSQIVNDFQKGDIAEGYSVSREKKESFPLTVTSAQKNPTAFYLCASRPRDRGSEQYFGPGTRLTVT.

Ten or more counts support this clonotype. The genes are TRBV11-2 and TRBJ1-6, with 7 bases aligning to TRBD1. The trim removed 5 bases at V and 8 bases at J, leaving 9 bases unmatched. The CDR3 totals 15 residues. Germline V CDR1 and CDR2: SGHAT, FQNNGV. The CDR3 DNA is TGTGCCAGCAGCCCGAATGACAGGGACTATTCACCCCTCCACTTT. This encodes CASSPNDRDYSPLHF. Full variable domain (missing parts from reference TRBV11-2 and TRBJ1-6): EAGVAQSPRYKIIEKRQSVAFWCNPISGHATLYWYQQILGQGPKLLIQFQNNGVVDDSQLPKDRFSAERLKGVDSTLKIQPAKLEDSAVYLCASSPNDRDYSPLHFGNGTRLTVT.